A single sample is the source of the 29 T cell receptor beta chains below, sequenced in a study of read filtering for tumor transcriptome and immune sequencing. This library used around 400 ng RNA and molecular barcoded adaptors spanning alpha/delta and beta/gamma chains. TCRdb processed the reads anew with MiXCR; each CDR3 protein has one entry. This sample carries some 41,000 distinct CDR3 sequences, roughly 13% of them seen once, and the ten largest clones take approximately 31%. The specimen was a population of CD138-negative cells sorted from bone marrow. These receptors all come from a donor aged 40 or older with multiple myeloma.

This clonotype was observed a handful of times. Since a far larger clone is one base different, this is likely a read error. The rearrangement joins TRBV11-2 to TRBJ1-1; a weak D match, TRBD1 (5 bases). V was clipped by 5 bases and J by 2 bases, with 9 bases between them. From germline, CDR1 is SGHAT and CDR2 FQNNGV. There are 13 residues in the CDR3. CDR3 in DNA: TGTGCCAGCAGCCTCGGGGGAAACACTGAAGCTTTCTTT. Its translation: CASSLGGNTEAFF. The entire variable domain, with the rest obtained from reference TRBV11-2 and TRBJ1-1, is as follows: EAGVAQSPRYKIIEKRQSVAFWCNPISGHATLYWYQQILGQGPKLLIQFQNNGVVDDSQLPKDRFSAERLKGVDSTLKIQPAKLEDSAVYLCASSLGGNTEAFFGQGTRLTVV.

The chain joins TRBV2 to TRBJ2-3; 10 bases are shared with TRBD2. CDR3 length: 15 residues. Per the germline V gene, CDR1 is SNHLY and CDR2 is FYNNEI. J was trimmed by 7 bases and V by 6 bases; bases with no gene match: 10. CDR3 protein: CASRGASGRMNTQYF. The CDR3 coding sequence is TGTGCCAGCAGGGGTGCTAGCGGGAGAATGAATACGCAGTATTTT.

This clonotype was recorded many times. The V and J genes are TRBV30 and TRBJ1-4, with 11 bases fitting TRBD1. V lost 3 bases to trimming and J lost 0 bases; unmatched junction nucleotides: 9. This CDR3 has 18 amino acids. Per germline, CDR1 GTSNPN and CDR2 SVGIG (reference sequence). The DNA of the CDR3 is TGTGCCTGGAGCCGTGGGACAGGGGGAAGAGCAACTAATGAAAAACTGTTTTTT. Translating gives CAWSRGTGGRATNEKLFF.

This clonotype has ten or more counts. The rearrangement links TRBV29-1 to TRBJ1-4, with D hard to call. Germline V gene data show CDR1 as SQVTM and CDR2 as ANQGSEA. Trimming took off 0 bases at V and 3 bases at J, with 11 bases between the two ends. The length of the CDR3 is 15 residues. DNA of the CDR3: TGCAGCGTTGAAGATCTGCGGTCGCCTAATGAAAAACTGTTTTTT. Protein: CSVEDLRSPNEKLFF. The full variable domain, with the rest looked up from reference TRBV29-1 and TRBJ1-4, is SAVISQKPSRDICQRGTSLTIQCQVDSQVTMMFWYRQQPGQSLTLIATANQGSEATYESGFVIDKFPISRPNLTFSTLTVSNMSPEDSSIYLCSVEDLRSPNEKLFFGSGTQLSVL.

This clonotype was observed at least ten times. For the CDR3, the DNA is TGTGCCAGCAGCTTTCTAGGACAGGCGGGGGGGCATGAGCAGTTCTTC. Encoded protein: CASSFLGQAGGHEQFF. The V gene is TRBV7-2, the J gene TRBJ2-1, with 9 bases matching TRBD2. J gave up 8 bases and V 3 bases, and 11 bases lay outside the gene matches. This CDR3 is 16 amino acids long. Germline CDR1 and CDR2: SGHTA and FQGNSA.

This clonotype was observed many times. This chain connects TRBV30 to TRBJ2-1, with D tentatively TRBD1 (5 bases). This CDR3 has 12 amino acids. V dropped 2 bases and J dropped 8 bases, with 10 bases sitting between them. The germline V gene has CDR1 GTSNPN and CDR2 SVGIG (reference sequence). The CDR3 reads CAWSFRADEQFF. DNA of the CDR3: TGTGCCTGGAGTTTCAGGGCCGATGAGCAGTTCTTC.

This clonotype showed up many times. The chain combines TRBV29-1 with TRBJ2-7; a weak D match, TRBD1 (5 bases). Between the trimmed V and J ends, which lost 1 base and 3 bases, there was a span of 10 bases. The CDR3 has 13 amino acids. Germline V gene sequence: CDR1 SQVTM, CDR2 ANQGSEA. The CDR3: CSVEGWQGYEQYF. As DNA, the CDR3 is TGCAGCGTTGAAGGTTGGCAGGGCTACGAGCAGTACTTC.

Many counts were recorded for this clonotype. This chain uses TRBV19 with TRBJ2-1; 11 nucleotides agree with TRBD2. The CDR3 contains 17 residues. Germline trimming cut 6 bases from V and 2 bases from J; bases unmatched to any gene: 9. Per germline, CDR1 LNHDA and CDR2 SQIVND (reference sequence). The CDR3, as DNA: TGTGCCAGTAGAATCGGGACTAGCGGATCGACCTACAATGAGCAGTTCTTC. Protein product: CASRIGTSGSTYNEQFF.

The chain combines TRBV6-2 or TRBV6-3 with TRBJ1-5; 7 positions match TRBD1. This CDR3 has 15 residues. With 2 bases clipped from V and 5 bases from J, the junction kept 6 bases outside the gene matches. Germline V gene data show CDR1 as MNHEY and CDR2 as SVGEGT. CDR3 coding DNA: TGTGCCAGCAGTTACGTAACAGGGGTCGATCAGCCCCAGCATTTT. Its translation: CASSYVTGVDQPQHF.

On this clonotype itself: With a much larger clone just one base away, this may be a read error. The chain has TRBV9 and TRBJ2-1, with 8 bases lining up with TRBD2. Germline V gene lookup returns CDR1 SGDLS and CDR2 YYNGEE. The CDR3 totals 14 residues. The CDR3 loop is CASSTTSANNGQFF. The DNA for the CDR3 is TGTGCCAGCAGCACGACTAGCGCCAACAATGGGCAGTTCTTC.

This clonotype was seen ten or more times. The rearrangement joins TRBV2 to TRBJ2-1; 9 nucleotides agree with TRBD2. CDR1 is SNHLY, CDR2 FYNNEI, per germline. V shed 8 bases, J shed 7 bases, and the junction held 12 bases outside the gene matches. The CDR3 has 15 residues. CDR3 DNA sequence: TGTGCCAGCGCAGTCCGGCGGGAGGGTTGGAATGAGCAGTTCTTC. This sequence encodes CASAVRREGWNEQFF.

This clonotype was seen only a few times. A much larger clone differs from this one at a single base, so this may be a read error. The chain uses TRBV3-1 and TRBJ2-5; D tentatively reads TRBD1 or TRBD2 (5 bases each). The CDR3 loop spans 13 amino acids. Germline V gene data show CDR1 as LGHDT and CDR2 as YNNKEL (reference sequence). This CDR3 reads CASSRQGVKTRYF. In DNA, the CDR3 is TGTGCCAGCAGCCGTCAGGGAGTAAAGACCCGGTACTTC.

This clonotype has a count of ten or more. The CDR3 reads CASSFLLTGNTDTQYF. CDR3 nucleotides: TGTGCCAGTAGTTTCTTGCTGACCGGGAACACAGATACGCAGTATTTT. The chain links TRBV19 to TRBJ2-3, with TRBD2 as a possible D gene (5 bases). Germline lookup yields CDR1 LNHDA and CDR2 SQIVND (reference sequence). The CDR3 consists of 16 residues. V was shortened by 5 bases and J by 2 bases, with 17 bases between the two germline ends.

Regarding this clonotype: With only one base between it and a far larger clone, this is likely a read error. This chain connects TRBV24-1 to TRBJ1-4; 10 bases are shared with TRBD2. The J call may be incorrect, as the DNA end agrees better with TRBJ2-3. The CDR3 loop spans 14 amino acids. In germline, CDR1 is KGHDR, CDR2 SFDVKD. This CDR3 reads CATSLAGVPDAQYF. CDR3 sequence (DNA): TGTGCCACCAGTCTAGCGGGAGTCCCAGATGCGCAGTATTTT.

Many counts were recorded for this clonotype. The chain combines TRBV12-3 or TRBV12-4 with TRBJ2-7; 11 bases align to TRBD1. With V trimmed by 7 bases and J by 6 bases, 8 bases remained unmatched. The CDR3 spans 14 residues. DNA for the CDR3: TGTGCCAGCACCCTAGGACAGGGGGCGATCGAGCAGTACTTC. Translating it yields CASTLGQGAIEQYF.

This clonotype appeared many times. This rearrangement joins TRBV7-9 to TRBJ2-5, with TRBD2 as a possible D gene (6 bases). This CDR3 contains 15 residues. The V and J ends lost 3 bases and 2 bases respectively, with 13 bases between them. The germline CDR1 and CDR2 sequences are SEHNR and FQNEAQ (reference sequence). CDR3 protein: CASSLVVAAQETQYF. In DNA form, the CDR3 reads TGTGCCAGCAGCTTGGTAGTAGCGGCTCAAGAGACCCAGTACTTC.

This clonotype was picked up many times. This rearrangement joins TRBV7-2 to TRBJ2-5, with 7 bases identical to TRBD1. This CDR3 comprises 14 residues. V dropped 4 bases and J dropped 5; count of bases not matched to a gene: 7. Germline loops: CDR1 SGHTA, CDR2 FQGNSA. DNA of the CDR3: TGTGCCAGCAGCTCCTTGGACAGGCGGGAGACCCAGTACTTC. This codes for CASSSLDRRETQYF.

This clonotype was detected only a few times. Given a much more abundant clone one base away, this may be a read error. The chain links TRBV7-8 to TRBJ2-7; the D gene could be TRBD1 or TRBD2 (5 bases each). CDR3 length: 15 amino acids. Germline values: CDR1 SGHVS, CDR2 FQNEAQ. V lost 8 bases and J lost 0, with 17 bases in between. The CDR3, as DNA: TGTGCCAGCGGCGCCGGGACGTTCCTCTCCTACGAGCAGTACTTC. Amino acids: CASGAGTFLSYEQYF.

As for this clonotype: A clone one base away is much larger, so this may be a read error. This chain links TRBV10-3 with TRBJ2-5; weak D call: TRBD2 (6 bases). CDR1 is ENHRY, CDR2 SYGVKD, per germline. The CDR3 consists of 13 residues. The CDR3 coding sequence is TGTGCCATCAGTGAGACAACGGGAGAGGCCCAGTACTTC. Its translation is CAISETTGEAQYF.

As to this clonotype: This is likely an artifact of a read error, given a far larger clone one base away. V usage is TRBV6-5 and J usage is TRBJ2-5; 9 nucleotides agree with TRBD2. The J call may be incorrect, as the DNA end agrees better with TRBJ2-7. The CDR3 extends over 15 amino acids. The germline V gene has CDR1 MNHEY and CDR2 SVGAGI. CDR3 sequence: CASSYGVAGAHEQYF. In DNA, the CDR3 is TGTGCCAGCAGTTACGGGGTAGCGGGAGCCCACGAGCAGTACTTC.

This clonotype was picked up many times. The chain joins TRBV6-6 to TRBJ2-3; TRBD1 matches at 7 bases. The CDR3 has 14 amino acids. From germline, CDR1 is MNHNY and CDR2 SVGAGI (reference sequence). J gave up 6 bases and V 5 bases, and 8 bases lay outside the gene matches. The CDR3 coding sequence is TGTGCCAGCAGTCCCGTGACAGGGTCGGATACGCAGTATTTT. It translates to CASSPVTGSDTQYF.

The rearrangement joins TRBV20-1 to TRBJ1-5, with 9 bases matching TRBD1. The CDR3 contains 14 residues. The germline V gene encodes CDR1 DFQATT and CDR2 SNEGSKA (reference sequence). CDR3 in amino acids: CSARDRADNQPQHF. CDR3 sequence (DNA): TGCAGCGCTCGGGACAGGGCGGACAATCAGCCCCAGCATTTT.

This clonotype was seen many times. The CDR3 bases are TGTGCCAGCAGTACCCGGGGGTCTGGAAACACCATATATTTT. Its translation: CASSTRGSGNTIYF. This chain joins TRBV28 and TRBJ1-3; D is perhaps TRBD1 (5 bases). The CDR3 is 14 residues long. Between the trimmed V and J ends, which lost 5 bases and 1 base, there was a span of 9 bases. Germline V gives CDR1 MDHEN, CDR2 SYDVKM.

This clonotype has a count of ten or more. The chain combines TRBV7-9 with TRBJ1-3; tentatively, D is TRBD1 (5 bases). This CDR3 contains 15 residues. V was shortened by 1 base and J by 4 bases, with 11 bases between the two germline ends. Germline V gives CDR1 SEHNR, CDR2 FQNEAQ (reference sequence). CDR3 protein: CASSLGQSSGNTIYF. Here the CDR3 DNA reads TGTGCCAGCAGCTTAGGACAGTCGTCCGGAAACACCATATATTTT.

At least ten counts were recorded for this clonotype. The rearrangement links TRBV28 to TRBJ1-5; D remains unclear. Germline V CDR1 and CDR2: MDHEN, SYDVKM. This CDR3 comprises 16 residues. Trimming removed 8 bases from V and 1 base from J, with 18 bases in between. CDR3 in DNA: TGTGCCAGCCTACCGGGCGCCCTCGGGAGCAATCAGCCCCAGCATTTT. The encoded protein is CASLPGALGSNQPQHF. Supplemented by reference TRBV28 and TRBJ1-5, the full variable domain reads DVKVTQSSRYLVKRTGEKVFLECVQDMDHENMFWYRQDPGLGLRLIYFSYDVKMKEKGDIPEGYSVSREKKERFSLILESASTNQTSMYLCASLPGALGSNQPQHFGDGTRLSIL.

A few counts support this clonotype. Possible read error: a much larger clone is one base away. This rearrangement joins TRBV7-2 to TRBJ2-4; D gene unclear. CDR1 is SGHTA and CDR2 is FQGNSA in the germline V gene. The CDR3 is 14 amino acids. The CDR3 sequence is CASSLDSLQNSQYF. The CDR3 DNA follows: TGTGCCAGCAGCTTAGACAGTCTCCAAAACAGTCAGTACTTC.

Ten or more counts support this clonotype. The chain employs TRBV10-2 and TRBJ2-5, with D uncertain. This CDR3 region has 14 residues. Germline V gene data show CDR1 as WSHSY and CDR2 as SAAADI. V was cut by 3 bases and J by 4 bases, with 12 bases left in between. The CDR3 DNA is TGCGCCAGCAGTGAAAAGGGATGGGGAGAGACCCAGTACTTC. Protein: CASSEKGWGETQYF.

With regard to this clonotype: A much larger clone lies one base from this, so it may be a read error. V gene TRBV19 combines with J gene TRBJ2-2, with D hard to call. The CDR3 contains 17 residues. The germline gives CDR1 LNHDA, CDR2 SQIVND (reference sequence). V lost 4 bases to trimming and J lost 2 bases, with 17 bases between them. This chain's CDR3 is CASSKVTAGFNTGELFF. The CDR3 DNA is TGTGCCAGTAGTAAGGTGACTGCCGGATTTAACACCGGGGAGCTGTTTTTT.

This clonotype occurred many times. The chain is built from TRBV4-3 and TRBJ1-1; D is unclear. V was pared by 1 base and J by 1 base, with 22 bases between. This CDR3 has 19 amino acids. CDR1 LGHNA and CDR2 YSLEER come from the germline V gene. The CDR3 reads CASSQVAFLPSIENTEAFF. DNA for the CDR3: TGCGCCAGCAGCCAAGTGGCTTTCCTCCCTTCGATTGAGAACACTGAAGCTTTCTTT.